This T cell receptor beta chain is from a study of T cell responses to AZD1222 COVID-19 vaccine. This CDR3 has 13 amino acids. V lost 0 bases to trimming and J lost 8 bases, with 11 bases between them. Germline V gives CDR1 SGHRS, CDR2 YFSETQ. Points from the study as a whole: The number of AZD1222 recipients seropositive at baseline was only five to seven.

This clone was detected only a few times. The antigen is not known. Measured with immunoSEQ multiplex PCR; TCRdb has only the in-frame clones, and not every one. The sample holds tens of thousands of clones; 85% to 90% are singletons and the top ten take about 10%. The clonotype comes from an adult in good health. V usage is TRBV5-1 and J usage is TRBJ1-1; a weak D match, TRBD1 (5 bases). Sample: peripheral blood, taken on day 0 of AZD1222 vaccination. The CDR3 sequence is CASSLAAGLEAFF. The CDR3 nucleotides read TGCGCCAGCAGCTTGGCGGCAGGGTTGGAAGCTTTCTTT.